Shown below are 26 T cell receptor beta chains from a single sample sequenced in a study of neurological immune-mediated disorders (dated by TCRdb to between 2018 and 2021). The library came from 5' RACE. The reads were generated on an Illumina HiSeq 2500. TCRdb cleaned the public reads at Q25 with fastp, built clones with MiXCR and kept in-frame beta chains. Each entry is one CDR3 protein sequence, shown with its most common DNA and genes. The sample table contains about 43,000 distinct CDR3 sequences; only one count was recorded for about 12% of them. The top ten constitute roughly 1.3% of the sample. The material sequenced was PBMCs. The receptor set was obtained from a female donor in good health.

This clonotype showed up many times. The V gene is TRBV5-5, the J gene TRBJ1-5; perhaps TRBD1 as D (5 bases). Germline values: CDR1 SGHKS, CDR2 YYEKEE (reference sequence). Trimming removed 4 bases at V and 5 bases at J, with 13 bases between. The CDR3 length is 14 residues. CDR3 sequence (DNA): TGTGCCAGCAGCCGATTTCAGGGAGATCAGCCCCAGCATTTT. Residues: CASSRFQGDQPQHF.

At least ten counts were recorded for this clonotype. The chain uses TRBV5-1 and TRBJ1-2; no reliable D call. This CDR3 is 15 amino acids long. Per germline, CDR1 SGHRS and CDR2 YFSETQ. The V end lost 1 base, the J end lost 6 bases, and 16 bases lay between the germline ends. The CDR3 nucleotides read TGCGCCAGCAGCTTGTCGTCGGCCACGACCGATGGCTACACCTTC. This translates into CASSLSSATTDGYTF. Variable domain in full (rest from reference TRBV5-1 and TRBJ1-2): KAGVTQTPRYLIKTRGQQVTLSCSPISGHRSVSWYQQTPGQGLQFLFEYFSETQRNKGNFPGRFSGRQFSNSRSEMNVSTLELGDSALYLCASSLSSATTDGYTFGSGTRLTVV.

This rearrangement joins TRBV5-1 to TRBJ1-2; D might be TRBD1 (6 bases). The CDR3 covers 13 residues. V was trimmed by 0 bases and J by 7 bases, leaving 10 bases between them. CDR1 SGHRS and CDR2 YFSETQ come from the germline V gene. Here the CDR3 reads CASSLAGETGYTF. DNA for the CDR3: TGCGCCAGCAGCTTGGCAGGGGAGACTGGCTACACCTTC.

By share of the sample, this clonotype is medium-sized. The chain uses TRBV7-8 and TRBJ1-2, with no clear D. Trimming cost V 2 bases and J 3 bases, with 7 bases left between them. This CDR3 spans 13 amino acids. Germline lookup yields CDR1 SGHVS and CDR2 FQNEAQ. The CDR3 bases are TGTGCCAGCAGCTTATTTTCGGACTATGGCTACACCTTC. This sequence encodes CASSLFSDYGYTF.

This clonotype has ten or more counts. This clone may be a read error of a much larger clone one base away. The chain links TRBV12-3 or TRBV12-4 to TRBJ2-3; tentatively, D is TRBD1 (5 bases). CDR3 length: 14 residues. The V end was cut by 3 bases, the J end by 5 bases, with 12 bases between. The CDR3 nucleotides read TGTGCCAGCAGTTTTCCAGGGTTAGTAGATACGCAGTATTTT. Protein sequence: CASSFPGLVDTQYF.

The sample holds many counts of this clonotype. This chain links TRBV5-1 with TRBJ1-3; D remains ambiguous. CDR1 is SGHRS and CDR2 is YFSETQ in the germline V gene. Trimming removed 0 bases at V and 4 bases at J, with 8 bases between. This CDR3 region has 14 residues. CDR3 in amino acids: CASSLGSLGNTIYF. DNA for the CDR3: TGCGCCAGCAGCTTGGGCAGTTTAGGAAACACCATATATTTT.

J is TRBJ1-4 and V is TRBV11-2; D is unresolved. Looked up from germline, CDR1 is SGHAT and CDR2 is FQNNGV. The V gene lost 4 bases and the J gene lost 5 bases, with 14 bases spanning the gap. The CDR3 loop spans 15 amino acids. The CDR3 region has the DNA TGTGCCAGCAGCTCAGTGGTTAACCAGAATGAAAAACTGTTTTTT. Encoded protein: CASSSVVNQNEKLFF. Drawing the rest from reference TRBV11-2 and TRBJ1-4, the complete variable domain is EAGVAQSPRYKIIEKRQSVAFWCNPISGHATLYWYQQILGQGPKLLIQFQNNGVVDDSQLPKDRFSAERLKGVDSTLKIQPAKLEDSAVYLCASSSVVNQNEKLFFGSGTQLSVL.

This clonotype was seen many times. The J gene is TRBJ2-3, the V gene TRBV6-1; 7 nucleotides match TRBD2. V trimming: 4 bases; J trimming: 0 bases; junction bases outside the gene matches: 7. The germline V gene encodes CDR1 MNHNS and CDR2 SASEGT. CDR3 size: 16 residues. For the CDR3, the DNA is TGTGCCAGCAGTGCCGCTAGCGGAACTAGCACAGATACGCAGTATTTT. Translating it yields CASSAASGTSTDTQYF.

The chain recombines TRBV9 with TRBJ2-6, with D perhaps matching TRBD2 (6 bases). This CDR3 has 15 residues. Trimming pared 4 bases from V and 3 bases from J, leaving 11 bases between. Germline values: CDR1 SGDLS, CDR2 YYNGEE. The CDR3 here is CASSSPGSGANVLTF. The DNA of the CDR3 is TGTGCCAGCAGCTCCCCCGGGAGTGGGGCCAACGTCCTGACTTTC.

This clonotype was detected many times. This chain joins TRBV6-4 and TRBJ2-1; 16 bases align to TRBD2. The CDR3 consists of 15 residues. J was trimmed by 8 bases and V by 10 bases; bases with no gene match: 8. Germline assignment: CDR1 MRHNA and CDR2 SNTAGT. CDR3 region: CATQSGLAGGHEQFF. CDR3 DNA: TGTGCCACTCAATCGGGACTAGCGGGAGGGCATGAGCAGTTCTTC.

This clonotype has at least ten counts. V gene TRBV7-9 combines with J gene TRBJ2-7; D unresolved. There are 12 residues in the CDR3. Germline loops: CDR1 SEHNR, CDR2 FQNEAQ (reference sequence). V was clipped by 5 bases and J by 2 bases, with 7 bases between them. CDR3 sequence: CASSPLTYEQYF. The CDR3 DNA follows: TGTGCCAGCAGCCCCCTCACCTACGAGCAGTACTTC. The whole variable domain, remainder taken from reference TRBV7-9 and TRBJ2-7, is DTGVSQNPRHKITKRGQNVTFRCDPISEHNRLYWYRQTLGQGPEFLTYFQNEAQLEKSRLLSDRFSAERPKGSFSTLEIQRTEQGDSAMYLCASSPLTYEQYFGPGTRLTVT.

The chain carries TRBV10-3 and TRBJ1-2; D gene unclear. The CDR3 loop spans 15 amino acids. The germline V and J ends were trimmed by 3 bases and 0 bases, with 11 bases remaining between them. CDR1 is ENHRY and CDR2 is SYGVKD in the germline V gene. The CDR3 is CAISDYLGSNYGYTF. CDR3 nucleotide sequence: TGTGCCATCAGTGACTATCTGGGCTCTAACTATGGCTACACCTTC.

This clonotype was found many times. The rearrangement links TRBV6-5 to TRBJ2-1; D may correspond to TRBD1 or TRBD2 (5 bases each). Germline CDR1 reads MNHEY; CDR2 reads SVGAGI. CDR3 size: 15 residues. Trimming shortened V by 5 bases and J by 2 bases, and 13 bases separated the two germline ends. In nucleotides, the CDR3 is TGTGCCAGCAGTCTTTGGGGGACCACCTACAATGAGCAGTTCTTC. Residues: CASSLWGTTYNEQFF.

This clonotype was counted at least ten times. The chain has TRBV29-1 and TRBJ1-6; 8 nucleotides line up with TRBD1. After removal of 7 bases from V and 7 bases from J, the junction contained 9 bases not matched to a gene. The CDR3 runs to 14 residues. The germline CDR1 and CDR2 sequences are SQVTM and ANQGSEA. CDR3 DNA sequence: TGCAGCGCCGTGACAGGGGAGGGGAATTCACCCCTCCACTTT. As protein: CSAVTGEGNSPLHF. The whole variable domain, remainder taken from reference TRBV29-1 and TRBJ1-6, is SAVISQKPSRDICQRGTSLTIQCQVDSQVTMMFWYRQQPGQSLTLIATANQGSEATYESGFVIDKFPISRPNLTFSTLTVSNMSPEDSSIYLCSAVTGEGNSPLHFGNGTRLTVT.

This clonotype appeared many times. This chain links TRBV20-1 with TRBJ2-7, with unresolved D. The CDR3 runs 13 residues. CDR1 DFQATT and CDR2 SNEGSKA come from the germline V gene (reference sequence). V was trimmed by 1 base and J by 2 bases, leaving 9 bases between them. This CDR3 reads CSARADRPYEQYF. DNA for the CDR3: TGCAGTGCTAGAGCAGACCGTCCCTACGAGCAGTACTTC.

This clonotype was counted ten times or more. The chain combines TRBV20-1 with TRBJ1-1, with D possibly being TRBD1 (5 bases). The V end was cut by 5 bases, the J end by 0 bases, with 10 bases between. The CDR3 sequence is 13 residues long. Germline V gene lookup returns CDR1 DFQATT and CDR2 SNEGSKA (reference sequence). CDR3 sequence reads: CSAGGGMNTEAFF. The DNA for the CDR3 is TGCAGTGCTGGGGGGGGTATGAACACTGAAGCTTTCTTT.

At least ten counts were recorded for this clonotype. In DNA, the CDR3 is TGTGCCAGCAGCGTAGGCCCCAGTTGGGACACTGAAGCTTTCTTT. Encoded protein: CASSVGPSWDTEAFF. The chain recombines TRBV9 with TRBJ1-1; D gene uncertain. The CDR3 consists of 15 residues. In germline, CDR1 is SGDLS, CDR2 YYNGEE. V was pared by 0 bases and J by 3 bases, with 12 bases between.

Only a few counts were recorded for this clonotype. V gene TRBV30 combines with J gene TRBJ2-5; D tentatively fits TRBD1 or TRBD2 (6 bases each). The germline V and J ends were trimmed by 4 bases and 7 bases, with 13 bases remaining between them. Per germline, CDR1 GTSNPN and CDR2 SVGIG (reference sequence). The CDR3 is made up of 12 amino acids. CDR3 amino acids: CAWIAEGGTQYF. CDR3 nucleotide sequence: TGTGCCTGGATAGCAGAGGGGGGGACCCAGTACTTC.

The table lists this clonotype with many counts. The rearrangement joins TRBV6-5 to TRBJ1-1, with 9 bases aligning to TRBD1. V shed 5 bases, J shed 4 bases, and the junction held 8 bases outside the gene matches. This CDR3 is 15 amino acids long. The germline CDR1 and CDR2 sequences are MNHEY and SVGAGI. The CDR3 protein is CASSVPGTGRTEAFF. The CDR3, as DNA: TGTGCCAGCAGTGTGCCCGGGACAGGGCGCACTGAAGCTTTCTTT.

This clonotype was found many times. The V call is TRBV28, the J call TRBJ2-3; possible D gene TRBD1, 5 bases. Germline V gene data show CDR1 as MDHEN and CDR2 as SYDVKM. This CDR3 has 17 residues. The V end lost 6 bases, the J end lost 2 bases, and 21 bases lay between the germline ends. CDR3 nucleotide sequence: TGTGCCAGCAGCTCGAGTGGGGCCCTCTTTTTCACAGATACGCAGTATTTT. It yields the protein CASSSSGALFFTDTQYF. Looking up the rest from reference TRBV28 and TRBJ2-3 gives the full variable domain: DVKVTQSSRYLVKRTGEKVFLECVQDMDHENMFWYRQDPGLGLRLIYFSYDVKMKEKGDIPEGYSVSREKKERFSLILESASTNQTSMYLCASSSSGALFFTDTQYFGPGTRLTVL.

This clonotype was seen ten or more times. The rearrangement links TRBV28 to TRBJ2-5, with 9 bases matching TRBD1. J lost 10 bases, V lost 5 bases, and 11 bases had no gene match. Germline V lookup: CDR1 MDHEN, CDR2 SYDVKM. There are 14 residues in the CDR3. Here the CDR3 DNA reads TGTGCCAGCAGTCTCACAGGGGGCCGGATGATCCAGTACTTC. Protein: CASSLTGGRMIQYF. Full variable domain (outside the CDR3, taken from reference TRBV28 and TRBJ2-5): DVKVTQSSRYLVKRTGEKVFLECVQDMDHENMFWYRQDPGLGLRLIYFSYDVKMKEKGDIPEGYSVSREKKERFSLILESASTNQTSMYLCASSLTGGRMIQYFGPGTRLLVL.

Ten or more counts support this clonotype. The chain couples TRBV5-1 to TRBJ2-3; 8 bases align to TRBD1. Germline V gene lookup returns CDR1 SGHRS and CDR2 YFSETQ. This CDR3 comprises 16 residues. V lost 3 bases and J lost 2; bases outside the gene matches: 8. The CDR3 reads CASSSIGQGYTDTQYF. The CDR3 DNA is TGCGCCAGCAGCTCAATCGGACAGGGATACACAGATACGCAGTATTTT.

This clonotype was seen repeatedly, ten times or more. CDR3 protein: CSAGGSGGTDTQYF. In nucleotides, the CDR3 is TGCAGCGCAGGGGGGAGTGGCGGCACAGATACGCAGTATTTT. The chain carries TRBV29-1 and TRBJ2-3, with a possible D match to TRBD1 (7 bases). With 7 bases removed from V and 1 base from J, the gap between germline ends came to 15 bases. The germline CDR1 and CDR2 sequences are SQVTM and ANQGSEA. The CDR3 totals 14 residues.

This clonotype was counted many times. The chain is built from TRBV2 and TRBJ2-1; 9 bases fit TRBD1. The CDR3 loop spans 15 amino acids. V lost 6 bases to trimming and J lost 8 bases; unmatched junction nucleotides: 11. CDR1 is SNHLY, CDR2 FYNNEI, per germline. The CDR3 DNA follows: TGTGCCAGCAGACTCCGGGACAGGGCTATGGATGAGCAGTTCTTC. Translation: CASRLRDRAMDEQFF. Full variable domain (missing parts from reference TRBV2 and TRBJ2-1): EPEVTQTPSHQVTQMGQEVILRCVPISNHLYFYWYRQILGQKVEFLVSFYNNEISEKSEIFDDQFSVERPDGSNFTLKIRSTKLEDSAMYFCASRLRDRAMDEQFFGPGTRLTVL.

Only a few counts were recorded for this clonotype. V is TRBV19 and J is TRBJ1-1; 11 positions match TRBD1. The V gene's germline CDR1 is LNHDA and CDR2 SQIVND (reference sequence). The CDR3 covers 17 residues. V gave up 3 bases and J gave up 5 bases; unmatched junction bases: 11. CDR3 region: CASSIRTGGLRGTEAFF. CDR3 sequence (DNA): TGTGCCAGTAGTATCCGGACAGGGGGCCTCCGGGGGACTGAAGCTTTCTTT.

This clonotype was seen ten or more times. This chain uses TRBV12-3 or TRBV12-4 with TRBJ1-5, with TRBD1 matching 8 bases. The CDR3 is 12 amino acids. V trimming: 11 bases; J trimming: 7 bases; junction bases outside the gene matches: 7. The CDR3 region has the DNA TGTGCCGGAGGACAGGGTGGCCAGCCCCAGCATTTT. Protein product: CAGGQGGQPQHF.